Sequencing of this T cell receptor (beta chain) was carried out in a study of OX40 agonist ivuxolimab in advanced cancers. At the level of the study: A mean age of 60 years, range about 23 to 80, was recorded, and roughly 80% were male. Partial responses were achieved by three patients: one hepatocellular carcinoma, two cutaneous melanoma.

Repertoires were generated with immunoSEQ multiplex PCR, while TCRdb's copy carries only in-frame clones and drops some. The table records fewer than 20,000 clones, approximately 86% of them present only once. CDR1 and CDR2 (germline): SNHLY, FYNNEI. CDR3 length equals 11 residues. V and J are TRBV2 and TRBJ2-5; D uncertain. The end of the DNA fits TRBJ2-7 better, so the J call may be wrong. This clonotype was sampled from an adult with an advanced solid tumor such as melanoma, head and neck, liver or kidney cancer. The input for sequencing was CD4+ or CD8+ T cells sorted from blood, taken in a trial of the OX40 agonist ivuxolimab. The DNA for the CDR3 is TGTGCCAGCAGGGGATATTACGAGCAGTACTTC. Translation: CASRGYYEQYF.